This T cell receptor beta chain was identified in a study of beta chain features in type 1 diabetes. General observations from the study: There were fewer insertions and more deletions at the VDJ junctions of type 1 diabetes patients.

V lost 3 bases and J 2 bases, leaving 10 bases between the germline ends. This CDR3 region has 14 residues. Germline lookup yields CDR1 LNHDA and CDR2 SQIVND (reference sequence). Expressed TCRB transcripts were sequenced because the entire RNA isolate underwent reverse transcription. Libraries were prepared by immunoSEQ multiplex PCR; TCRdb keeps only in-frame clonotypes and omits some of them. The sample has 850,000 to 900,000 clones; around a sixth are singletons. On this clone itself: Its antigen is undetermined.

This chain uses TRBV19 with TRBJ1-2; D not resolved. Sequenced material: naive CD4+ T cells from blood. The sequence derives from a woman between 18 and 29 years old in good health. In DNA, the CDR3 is TGTGCCAGTAGTATTAACGCGGTGAACTATGGCTACACCTTC. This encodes CASSINAVNYGYTF.